These 30 T cell receptor beta chains share one sample of origin, sequenced in a study of regulatory T cells in long-lasting Graves disease. Library construction for TCR beta used iRepertoire HTBI primers and Arm-PCR of CDR3 regions. TCRdb used MiXCR to reprocess the multiplex PCR reads, holding one entry per CDR3 protein. This table holds hundreds of thousands of distinct CDR3 sequences, 20% to 25% found once. Time point meaning: persistent/refractory GD, antithyroid drugs over 5 years with positive TRAb. The TCR library used RNA extracted from PBMCs. The sequenced sample was peripheral blood mononuclear cells (PBMCs), obtained when the disease was refractory, from a patient treated with antithyroid drugs. These receptors all stem from a female donor with Graves disease.

V and J are TRBV9 and TRBJ1-2, with 8 bases fitting TRBD1. This CDR3 contains 13 residues. In germline, CDR1 is SGDLS, CDR2 YYNGEE. J was trimmed by 13 bases and V by 4 bases; bases with no gene match: 12. The CDR3 loop is CASSLDRDRRFTF. The CDR3 bases are TGTGCCAGCAGCTTAGACCGGGACAGGAGGTTCACCTTC. The full variable domain, its missing parts supplied by reference TRBV9 and TRBJ1-2, is DSGVTQTPKHLITATGQRVTLRCSPRSGDLSVYWYQQSLDQGLQFLIQYYNGEERAKGNILERFSAQQFPDLHSELNLSSLELGDSALYFCASSLDRDRRFTFGSGTRLTVV.

As concerns this clonotype: This may arise from a read error, as a much more abundant clone is one base away. The chain recombines TRBV5-1 with TRBJ2-2, with D possibly being TRBD2 (6 bases). The CDR3 is 18 residues long. CDR1 and CDR2 from the germline V gene are SGHRS and YFSETQ. The DNA for the CDR3 is TGCGCCAGCGGCTTGGAGCCGCGGGGAGCCGCGAACACCGGGGAGCTGTTTTTT. It translates to CASGLEPRGAANTGELFF. Full variable domain (outside the CDR3, taken from reference TRBV5-1 and TRBJ2-2): KAGVTQTPRYLIKTRGQQVTLSCSPISGHRSVSWYQQTPGQGLQFLFEYFSETQRNKGNFPGRFSGRQFSNSRSEMNVSTLELGDSALYLCASGLEPRGAANTGELFFGEGSRLTVL.

This clonotype was counted at least ten times. The rearrangement uses TRBV28 and TRBJ2-4, with D perhaps being TRBD1 or TRBD2 (5 bases each). The germline V gene has CDR1 MDHEN and CDR2 SYDVKM. This CDR3 spans 16 amino acids. V was trimmed by 3 bases and J by 0 bases, leaving 12 bases between them. CDR3 region: CASSFSPGTAKNIQYF. The CDR3 bases are TGTGCCAGCAGTTTCTCCCCTGGGACAGCCAAAAACATTCAGTACTTC.

The rearrangement joins TRBV12-3 or TRBV12-4 to TRBJ2-2; D is uncertain. The CDR3 length is 15 residues. Trimming pared 1 base from V and 3 bases from J, leaving 9 bases between. CDR3 nucleotides: TGTGCCAGCAGTTTAGGCAGGATCGACACCGGGGAGCTGTTTTTT. Protein product: CASSLGRIDTGELFF.

The rearrangement joins TRBV6-7 to TRBJ1-5, with D perhaps TRBD1 (6 bases). TRBV6-7 is recorded as an ORF, its role being uncertain. Trimming took 0 bases from V and 1 from J, leaving 10 bases between them. CDR3 length: 16 residues. The CDR3 reads CASSYSTGKSNQPQHF. CDR3 coding DNA: TGTGCCAGCAGTTACTCAACAGGGAAGAGCAATCAGCCCCAGCATTTT.

This clonotype came up once. This could be a read error, since a much larger clone is one nucleotide away. The chain joins TRBV20-1 to TRBJ2-7, with a weak D call TRBD1 (6 bases). Between the trimmed V and J ends, which lost 4 bases and 2 bases, there was a span of 15 bases. CDR3 length: 14 amino acids. Germline V gives CDR1 DFQATT, CDR2 SNEGSKA (reference sequence). This CDR3 reads CSANPDSLAYEQYF. DNA for the CDR3: TGCAGTGCTAATCCGGACAGCCTAGCCTACGAGCAGTACTTC.

This clonotype appeared many times. The chain uses TRBV28 and TRBJ1-5, with D possibly matching TRBD1 (5 bases). The germline gives CDR1 MDHEN, CDR2 SYDVKM. This CDR3 spans 12 amino acids. The germline V and J ends were trimmed by 8 bases and 6 bases, with 11 bases remaining between them. The CDR3 nucleotides are TGTGCCAGCGTGCAGGGTGGTCAGCCCCAGCATTTT. Amino acids: CASVQGGQPQHF.

This rearrangement joins TRBV30 to TRBJ1-1; D is possibly TRBD1 (5 bases). The CDR3 contains 14 residues. V was cut by 5 bases and J by 3 bases, with 16 bases left in between. In germline, CDR1 is GTSNPN, CDR2 SVGIG (reference sequence). The CDR3 nucleotides read TGTGCCTGGGGGGCTGGGGCGCAGGACACTGAAGCTTTCTTT. Its protein is CAWGAGAQDTEAFF.

This clonotype occurred a few times. The chain is built from TRBV28 and TRBJ2-2, with 8 bases fitting TRBD1. Germline V gives CDR1 MDHEN, CDR2 SYDVKM. V shed 7 bases, J shed 6 bases, and the junction held 10 bases outside the gene matches. The CDR3 length is 15 residues. The chain's CDR3 is CASKTRGRPAGELFF. The CDR3 DNA reads as TGTGCCAGCAAAACCAGGGGGCGCCCGGCCGGGGAGCTGTTTTTT.

This clonotype came up many times. The gene calls are TRBV5-1 and TRBJ1-2; 7 bases map to TRBD1. This CDR3 has 14 residues. The germline V gene encodes CDR1 SGHRS and CDR2 YFSETQ. After removal of 3 bases from V and 3 bases from J, the junction contained 5 bases not matched to a gene. CDR3 nucleotides: TGCGCCAGCAGCTCGACAGGGTACGACTATGGCTACACCTTC. This gives the protein CASSSTGYDYGYTF.

The rearrangement uses TRBV11-2 and TRBJ2-2, with D uncertain. CDR1 and CDR2 from the germline V gene are SGHAT and FQNNGV. The CDR3 spans 17 residues. Between the trimmed V and J ends, which lost 4 bases and 1 base, there was a span of 16 bases. The CDR3 region is CASSWRSVLRNTGELFF. For the CDR3, the DNA is TGTGCCAGCAGCTGGAGATCGGTACTTAGGAACACCGGGGAGCTGTTTTTT. The whole variable domain, remainder taken from reference TRBV11-2 and TRBJ2-2, is EAGVAQSPRYKIIEKRQSVAFWCNPISGHATLYWYQQILGQGPKLLIQFQNNGVVDDSQLPKDRFSAERLKGVDSTLKIQPAKLEDSAVYLCASSWRSVLRNTGELFFGEGSRLTVL.

This clonotype was counted once. This rearrangement joins TRBV3-1 to TRBJ2-3, with 11 bases matching TRBD1. The length of the CDR3 is 15 residues. Germline trimming cut 0 bases from V and 9 bases from J; bases unmatched to any gene: 5. Germline values: CDR1 LGHDT, CDR2 YNNKEL (reference sequence). CDR3 protein: CASSQDGTGGRTQYF. For the CDR3, the DNA is TGTGCCAGCAGCCAAGACGGGACAGGGGGAAGGACGCAGTATTTT.

The sample holds many counts of this clonotype. The gene calls are TRBV6-5 and TRBJ2-7, with D possibly matching TRBD2 (5 bases). CDR3 length equals 14 residues. Germline V gene data show CDR1 as MNHEY and CDR2 as SVGAGI. Trimming pared 2 bases from V and 0 bases from J, leaving 8 bases between. The CDR3 region has the DNA TGTGCCAGCAGTTACCTCGGGGTCTCCTACGAGCAGTACTTC. Its translation: CASSYLGVSYEQYF.

This clonotype was found a few times. The V and J genes are TRBV6-2 or TRBV6-3 and TRBJ2-1; D is uncertain. Germline V gene data show CDR1 as MNHEY and CDR2 as SVGEGT. The CDR3 spans 14 residues. Trimming stripped 7 bases from V and 9 bases from J, with 19 bases between. CDR3 bases: TGTGCCAGCAACGGAAATGTGTTCAGATTTGAGCAGTTCTTC. Its translation: CASNGNVFRFEQFF.

This clonotype showed up just a few times. The rearrangement links TRBV3-1 to TRBJ1-1, with D possibly matching TRBD1 (5 bases). Trimming took 1 base from V and 2 from J, leaving 8 bases between them. The CDR3 is 14 residues long. The germline V gene has CDR1 LGHDT and CDR2 YNNKEL (reference sequence). The CDR3 loop reads CASSQGGTNTEAFF. The CDR3 DNA sequence: TGTGCCAGCAGCCAAGGGGGCACAAACACTGAAGCTTTCTTT.

In the case of this clonotype: A read error is possible here, since a much larger clone lies one base away. The CDR3 nucleotides read TGTGCCAGCAGATTACTCGGGGGAGTGAACACTGAAGCTTTCTTT. It yields the protein CASRLLGGVNTEAFF. The chain uses TRBV6-5 and TRBJ1-1, with a tentative D call TRBD1 (5 bases). CDR1 is MNHEY, CDR2 SVGAGI, per germline. CDR3 size: 15 residues. Trimming removed 6 bases from V and 0 bases from J, with 14 bases in between.

This clonotype has a count of ten or more. The J gene is TRBJ2-7, the V gene TRBV11-3; D gene uncertain. V gave up 7 bases and J gave up 3 bases, with 13 bases separating them. The CDR3 contains 13 residues. Germline values: CDR1 SGHNT, CDR2 YENEEA. CDR3 loop: CASKRSDLYEQYF. In DNA form, the CDR3 reads TGTGCCAGCAAACGATCAGACCTCTACGAGCAGTACTTC.

The chain combines TRBV6-9 with TRBJ2-5, with TRBD2 matching over 10 bases. The germline V gene has CDR1 MNHGY and CDR2 SVAAGI. CDR3 length: 16 residues. The trim removed 4 bases at V and 3 bases at J, leaving 8 bases unmatched. The chain's CDR3 is CASSLERGGVEETQYF. CDR3 DNA sequence: TGTGCCAGCAGTTTGGAGCGGGGGGGCGTAGAAGAGACCCAGTACTTC.

This clonotype has just one count. A much larger clone lies a single base off, so this may be a read error. The chain has TRBV28 and TRBJ1-5; no clear D. The CDR3 totals 15 residues. CDR1 and CDR2 from the germline V gene are MDHEN and SYDVKM. The DNA of the CDR3 is TGTGCCAGCAGCCGCGGCTGGGGTAGCAATCAGCCCCGGCATTTT. Its translation: CASSRGWGSNQPRHF.

The chain links TRBV5-6 to TRBJ1-6; maybe TRBD1 (5 bases). Germline V gene sequence: CDR1 SGHDT, CDR2 YYEEEE. The CDR3 covers 14 residues. V gave up 2 bases and J gave up 8 bases, with 11 bases separating them. The CDR3 is CASSLGIGDSPLHF. CDR3 bases: TGTGCCAGCAGCTTAGGCATAGGGGATTCACCCCTCCACTTT.

At least ten counts were recorded for this clonotype. The chain carries TRBV27 and TRBJ1-1; D not certain. The CDR3 spans 19 residues. Trimming removed 2 bases at V and 1 base at J, with 23 bases between. Germline V lookup: CDR1 MNHEY, CDR2 SMNVEV (reference sequence). For the CDR3, the DNA is TGTGCCAGCAGTTTAGGCAGCCCGGGAGTGAGGTTGAGGAACACTGAAGCTTTCTTT. Its translation: CASSLGSPGVRLRNTEAFF.

The chain joins TRBV20-1 to TRBJ2-1; 9 nucleotides agree with TRBD2. V trimming: 0 bases; J trimming: 4 bases; junction bases outside the gene matches: 13. There are 18 residues in the CDR3. Germline CDR1 DFQATT, CDR2 SNEGSKA (reference sequence). CDR3 region: CSAREPLQRTSDYNEQFF. The CDR3 DNA reads TGCAGTGCTAGAGAACCTCTTCAGAGGACTAGCGATTACAATGAGCAGTTCTTC.

This clonotype has ten or more counts. The chain combines TRBV7-2 with TRBJ1-4, with D perhaps TRBD1 (5 bases). The germline gives CDR1 SGHTA, CDR2 FQGNSA. This CDR3 is built from 15 residues. Trimming removed 0 bases at V and 6 bases at J, with 11 bases between. The CDR3 reads CASSLAFTGDEKLFF. The CDR3 coding sequence is TGTGCCAGCAGCTTAGCTTTTACGGGGGATGAAAAACTGTTTTTT.

In this sample, this clonotype turned up a few times. J is TRBJ1-6 and V is TRBV15; no definite D call. V gave up 3 bases and J gave up 9 bases, with 15 bases separating them. The CDR3 loop spans 15 amino acids. CDR1 is LNHNV and CDR2 is YYDKDF in the germline V gene (reference sequence). The CDR3 sequence is CATSSALDLVSPLHF. The CDR3 nucleotides read TGTGCCACCAGCAGTGCCCTGGATTTAGTTTCACCCCTCCACTTT.

The V call is TRBV6-1, the J call TRBJ2-3; D ambiguous. V lost 4 bases and J lost 0, with 11 bases in between. The CDR3 runs to 15 residues. From germline, CDR1 is MNHNS and CDR2 SASEGT. The CDR3 nucleotides read TGTGCCAGCAGTGCAGGAGTAGGGAGCACAGATACGCAGTATTTT. It yields the protein CASSAGVGSTDTQYF.

This clonotype was picked up many times. The chain uses TRBV11-2 and TRBJ1-4; D is ambiguous. Trimming removed 5 bases at V and 4 bases at J, with 14 bases between. The CDR3 totals 15 residues. CDR1 and CDR2 from the germline V gene are SGHAT and FQNNGV. The CDR3 region has the DNA TGTGCCAGCAGCCGTCGGCCAGATCTTAATGAAAAACTGTTTTTT. Translated: CASSRRPDLNEKLFF.

A few counts support this clonotype. This rearrangement joins TRBV9 to TRBJ2-6; the D call may be TRBD1 or TRBD2 (5 bases each). V lost 0 bases and J lost 0, with 13 bases in between. This CDR3 has 18 amino acids. Germline lookup yields CDR1 SGDLS and CDR2 YYNGEE. CDR3 DNA sequence: TGTGCCAGCAGCGTAGTGGGACCGAGAAACTCTGGGGCCAACGTCCTGACTTTC. This sequence encodes CASSVVGPRNSGANVLTF.

This clonotype was observed a few times. V is TRBV20-1 and J is TRBJ2-7, with TRBD2 identical over 8 bases. V lost 1 base to trimming and J lost 4 bases; unmatched junction nucleotides: 12. The CDR3 has 16 amino acids. CDR1 is DFQATT, CDR2 SNEGSKA, per germline (reference sequence). In DNA, the CDR3 is TGCAGTGCTAGAGGGGAGGCCCCAAGCGGGAGTTACGAGCAGTACTTC. It translates to CSARGEAPSGSYEQYF.

This clonotype was recorded a few times. The V and J genes are TRBV3-1 and TRBJ2-7; D is perhaps TRBD1 (6 bases). The germline V gene encodes CDR1 LGHDT and CDR2 YNNKEL (reference sequence). This CDR3 is built from 15 residues. V was cut by 4 bases and J by 1 base, with 14 bases left in between. In DNA form, the CDR3 reads TGTGCCAGCAGCCTGACCTTACAGGGATCCTACGAGCAGTACTTC. It specifies CASSLTLQGSYEQYF.

This clonotype was seen repeatedly, ten times or more. The chain joins TRBV28 to TRBJ1-2; 7 nucleotides line up with TRBD1. V lost 4 bases and J lost 2; bases outside the gene matches: 16. There are 18 residues in the CDR3. Germline values: CDR1 MDHEN, CDR2 SYDVKM. As DNA, the CDR3 is TGTGCCAGCAGTTCTTGGACAGGTCGCCAAGCCACGAACTATGGCTACACCTTC. Its protein product is CASSSWTGRQATNYGYTF.